The 18 T cell receptor beta chains below were found in one sample sequenced in a study of blood T cell repertoires in COVID-19 (TCRdb year 2020). Libraries were constructed by the immunoSEQ multiplex PCR assay. In TCRdb, the immuneACCESS table is reduced to in-frame sequences with V and J assigned. These tables do not hold every clone; where another copy was compared, an unresolved V gene accounts for under half, and the others remain unexplained. In this sample the table shows approximately 250,000 clones, 85% to 90% of which occur a single time. Together, the top ten hold over 4% of the sample. The material sequenced was PBMCs or T cells enriched from blood (not recorded which). Receptors originate from a woman younger than 45 with acute COVID-19.

The chain joins TRBV3-1 (or the pseudogene TRBV3-2) to TRBJ1-2; D gene ambiguous. The CDR3 is 15 amino acids. V shed 0 bases and J shed 2 bases, with 10 bases lying between them. Germline lookup yields CDR1 LGHDT and CDR2 YNNKEL (reference sequence). The CDR3 DNA reads TGTGCCAGCAGCCAAGATCGTACAGCAAACTATGGCTACACCTTC. The encoded protein is CASSQDRTANYGYTF.

V and J are TRBV27 and TRBJ2-7; TRBD2 might be the D (5 bases). CDR1 is MNHEY, CDR2 SMNVEV, per germline (reference sequence). V was cut by 7 bases and J by 4 bases, with 20 bases left in between. The CDR3 sequence is 15 residues long. This CDR3 is CASKWTAEELYEQYF. CDR3 in DNA: TGTGCCAGCAAATGGACGGCGGAGGAATTGTACGAGCAGTACTTC.

The chain links TRBV7-2 to TRBJ2-2; a possible D gene is TRBD2 (5 bases). V lost 5 bases to trimming and J lost 5 bases, with 9 bases between them. This CDR3 contains 13 residues. Germline CDR1 and CDR2: SGHTA and FQGNSA. The CDR3 is CASSRGLTGELFF. The CDR3 DNA follows: TGTGCCAGCAGCCGCGGACTTACCGGGGAGCTGTTTTTT.

The chain carries TRBV25-1 and TRBJ2-1; D is undetermined. Deletions cut 3 bases from V and 5 bases from J, with 11 bases between. Germline loops: CDR1 MGHDK, CDR2 SYGVNS. CDR3 size: 14 residues. The CDR3 region has the DNA TGTGCCAGCAGTGATTGGAGCAGTAACAATGAGCAGTTCTTC. Amino acid sequence: CASSDWSSNNEQFF.

V is TRBV18 and J is TRBJ2-3, with 11 bases fitting TRBD2. V was pared by 6 bases and J by 1 base, with 6 bases of the junction left unmatched. CDR1 and CDR2 from the germline V gene are KGHSH and LQKENI. This CDR3 is 16 amino acids long. CDR3 sequence: CASSQTSGKGTDTQYF. CDR3 DNA sequence: TGTGCCAGCTCGCAGACTAGCGGGAAGGGCACAGATACGCAGTATTTT.

The J gene is TRBJ1-3, the V gene TRBV29-1, with a weak D call TRBD1 (5 bases). This CDR3 has 12 amino acids. The germline V gene has CDR1 SQVTM and CDR2 ANQGSEA. Trimming left V 4 bases short and J 8 bases short, with 12 bases between. This CDR3 is CSVVAGSDTIYF. The CDR3 coding sequence is TGCAGCGTTGTTGCAGGGTCTGACACCATATATTTT.

V gene TRBV7-2 combines with J gene TRBJ1-2, with TRBD1 matching 9 bases. Looked up from germline, CDR1 is SGHTA and CDR2 is FQGNSA. Germline trimming cut 3 bases from V and 8 bases from J; bases unmatched to any gene: 7. The CDR3 length is 14 residues. The CDR3 coding sequence is TGTGCCAGCAGCTTGCGCCGGGACAGGGAAGGCTACACCTTC. It translates to CASSLRRDREGYTF.

The chain is built from TRBV2 and TRBJ2-7, with unresolved D. V lost 7 bases and J lost 3, with 10 bases in between. The V gene's germline CDR1 is SNHLY and CDR2 FYNNEI. The CDR3 totals 12 residues. The CDR3 protein is CASIDWNYEQYF. CDR3 DNA: TGTGCCAGCATAGACTGGAACTACGAGCAGTACTTC.

This clone was picked up one time. The J gene is TRBJ2-1, the V gene TRBV9, with 11 bases aligning to TRBD2. The trim removed 4 bases at V and 9 bases at J, leaving 15 bases unmatched. The germline CDR1 and CDR2 sequences are SGDLS and YYNGEE. This CDR3 region has 17 residues. The CDR3 nucleotides are TGTGCCAGCAGCCCGGGACTAGCGGACCTGGGCATGAGTGAGCAGTTCTTC. It codes for CASSPGLADLGMSEQFF.

The chain employs TRBV7-6 and TRBJ2-1, with D perhaps matching TRBD2 (6 bases). CDR1 and CDR2 (germline): SGHVS, FNYEAQ. The V end was cut by 5 bases, the J end by 6 bases, with 11 bases between. CDR3 length equals 13 residues. Here the CDR3 DNA reads TGTGCCAGCAGCGGAGGGGATTTCAATGAGCAGTTCTTC. This sequence encodes CASSGGDFNEQFF.

This clone came up a few times. Other DNA sequences in the same sample also yield this CDR3. The rearrangement joins TRBV28 to TRBJ2-2; 9 positions match TRBD2. V lost 1 base and J lost 0; bases outside the gene matches: 3. This CDR3 region has 17 residues. Germline assignment: CDR1 MDHEN and CDR2 SYDVKM. For the CDR3, the DNA is TGTGCCAGCAGTTTATTGCCTAGCGGGACGAACACCGGGGAGCTGTTTTTT. Translated, it gives CASSLLPSGTNTGELFF.

This clone is a singleton in its sample. The J gene is TRBJ2-2, the V gene TRBV29-1; 7 bases line up with TRBD2. V lost 7 bases to trimming and J lost 3 bases; unmatched junction nucleotides: 5. This CDR3 region has 13 residues. Germline V lookup: CDR1 SQVTM, CDR2 ANQGSEA. CDR3 bases: TGCAGCGGGGGCCTAGCGGACACCGGGGAGCTGTTTTTT. Translation gives CSGGLADTGELFF.

This clone came up once. The CDR3 spells CASRPAGASTDTQYF. CDR3 DNA: TGTGCCAGCAGACCGGCGGGAGCAAGCACAGATACGCAGTATTTT. This sequence joins TRBV7-2 and TRBJ2-3, with TRBD2 identical over 7 bases. Germline V gene lookup returns CDR1 SGHTA and CDR2 FQGNSA. CDR3 length: 15 residues. The ends lost 6 bases at V and 0 bases at J; junction bases unmatched: 6.

This sequence joins TRBV5-4 and TRBJ2-1; 7 nucleotides line up with TRBD1. The CDR3 length is 14 residues. With 3 bases clipped from V and 8 bases from J, the junction kept 8 bases outside the gene matches. Germline-derived CDR1 and CDR2 are SGHNT and YYREEE (reference sequence). The CDR3 loop is CASSSQGRFDEQFF. In DNA, the CDR3 is TGTGCCAGCAGCTCACAGGGGCGTTTCGATGAGCAGTTCTTC.

The V and J genes are TRBV6-5 and TRBJ2-7; D ambiguous. The V and J ends lost 6 bases and 3 bases respectively, with 6 bases between them. Germline V gene data show CDR1 as MNHEY and CDR2 as SVGAGI. This CDR3 is built from 11 residues. CDR3: CASSTYYEQYF. For the CDR3, the DNA is TGTGCCAGCAGCACCTACTACGAGCAGTACTTC.

This sequence joins TRBV18 and TRBJ2-3, with TRBD1 matching over 7 bases. This CDR3 region has 15 residues. Germline CDR1 is KGHSH and CDR2 is LQKENI. J lost 2 bases, V lost 5 bases, and 7 bases had no gene match. The CDR3 spells CASSEDRLNTDTQYF. The CDR3 DNA reads as TGTGCCAGCTCAGAGGACAGGTTAAACACAGATACGCAGTATTTT.

The chain carries TRBV6-1 and TRBJ2-7; 7 nucleotides match TRBD2. Germline assignment: CDR1 MNHNS and CDR2 SASEGT. The CDR3 runs to 14 residues. With V trimmed by 1 base and J by 7 bases, 7 bases remained unmatched. The CDR3 spells CASSEVTGGGEQYF. The CDR3 nucleotides are TGTGCCAGCAGTGAAGTGACGGGAGGTGGGGAGCAGTACTTC.

This clone has only one observation. This chain links TRBV29-1 with TRBJ2-7; perhaps TRBD2 as D (5 bases). CDR3 length: 12 amino acids. The V end was cut by 0 bases, the J end by 6 bases, with 9 bases between. CDR1 and CDR2 from the germline V gene are SQVTM and ANQGSEA. The CDR3 DNA reads as TGCAGCGTTGAAGAGGCGGGTGGCGAGCAGTACTTC. This translates into CSVEEAGGEQYF.